This T cell receptor beta chain was recorded in a study of cytomegalovirus exposure and HLA in healthy donors. Overall study findings and caveats: According to an earlier analysis, most TCR beta V segments yielded productive rearrangements about 87% or about 30% of the time.

With regard to this clone: Antigen specificity is unknown.

The V gene lost 3 bases and the J gene lost 1 base, with 6 bases spanning the gap. This CDR3 has 13 amino acids. Looked up from germline, CDR1 is GTSNPN and CDR2 is SVGIG (reference sequence). Primers: 60 Vbeta forward and 13 Jbeta reverse. Measured with immunoSEQ multiplex PCR; TCRdb has only the in-frame clones, and not every one. The repertoire consists of 130,000 to 150,000 clones, with around four fifths occurring once and the leading ten covering roughly 9.7%. The TCR comes from a woman aged 55 to 70 in good health and CMV-seropositive. V and J are TRBV30 and TRBJ2-2, with D perhaps TRBD1 (6 bases). The sequencing sample was made of PBMCs. This CDR3 is CAWRTGNTGELFF. The CDR3 region has the DNA TGTGCCTGGAGGACAGGGAACACCGGGGAGCTGTTTTTT.